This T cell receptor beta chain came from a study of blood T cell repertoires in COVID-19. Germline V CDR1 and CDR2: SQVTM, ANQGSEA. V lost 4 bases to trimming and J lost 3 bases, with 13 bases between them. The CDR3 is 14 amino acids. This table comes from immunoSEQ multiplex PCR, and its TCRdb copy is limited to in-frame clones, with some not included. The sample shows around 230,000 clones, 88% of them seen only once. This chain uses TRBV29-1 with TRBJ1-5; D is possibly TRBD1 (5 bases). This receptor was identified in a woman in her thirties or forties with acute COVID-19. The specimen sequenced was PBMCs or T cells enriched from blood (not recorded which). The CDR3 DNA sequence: TGCAGCGTTGGAGGTGACAGTCTCAATCAGCCCCAGCATTTT. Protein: CSVGGDSLNQPQHF.